The T cell receptor beta chain under discussion was sequenced for a study of blood T cell repertoires in COVID-19. Overall study: COVID-19 samples from acute and convalescent phases originated in the United States, Italy and Spain. The analysed material was cDNA or gDNA that came from T cells, B-cell-depleted T cells, or PBMCs.

The germline CDR1 and CDR2 sequences are MGHDK and SYGVNS. V was clipped by 3 bases and J by 3 bases, with 14 bases between them. This CDR3 is built from 15 residues. Authors' methods: Reference gene primer amplification gave estimated nucleated cell counts. Produced via immunoSEQ multiplex PCR; TCRdb's table is partial and in-frame only. V, J and clone size were drawn from that table, and D and trimming were deduced from the DNA. The sample has some 250,000 clones; approximately 77% are singletons. The source material was peripheral blood. The V and J genes are TRBV25-1 and TRBJ1-2; TRBD1 might be the D (5 bases). This sequence originates from a woman aged 18-30 years with acute or convalescent COVID-19. The CDR3 here is CASSDRQSLDYGYTF. CDR3 sequence (DNA): TGTGCCAGCAGTGACCGACAGTCCTTAGACTATGGCTACACCTTC.